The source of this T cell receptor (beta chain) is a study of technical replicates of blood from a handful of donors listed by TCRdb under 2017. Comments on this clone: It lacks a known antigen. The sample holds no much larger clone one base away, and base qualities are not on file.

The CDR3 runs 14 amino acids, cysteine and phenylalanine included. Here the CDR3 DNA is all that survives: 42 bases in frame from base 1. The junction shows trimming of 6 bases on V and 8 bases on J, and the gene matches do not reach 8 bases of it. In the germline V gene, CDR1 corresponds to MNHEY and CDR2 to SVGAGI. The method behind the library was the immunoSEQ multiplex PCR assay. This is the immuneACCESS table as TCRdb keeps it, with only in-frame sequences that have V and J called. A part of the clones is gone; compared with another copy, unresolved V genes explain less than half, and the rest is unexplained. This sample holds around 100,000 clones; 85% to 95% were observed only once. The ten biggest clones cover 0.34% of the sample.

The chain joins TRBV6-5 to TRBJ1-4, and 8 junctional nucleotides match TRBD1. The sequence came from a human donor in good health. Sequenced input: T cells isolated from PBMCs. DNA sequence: TGTGCCAGCAGACCGACAGGGGACCGAGAAAAACTGTTTTTT. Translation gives CASRPTGDREKLFF.